This TCR beta chain comes out of a study of blood T cell repertoires in COVID-19. Whole-study context: Some COVID-19 samples were acute and others convalescent; all came from the United States, Italy and Spain. T cells, B-cell-depleted T cells, or PBMCs supplied cDNA or gDNA.

How the authors handled the data: Reference gene primer amplification in the assay estimated nucleated cell counts. The table came from immunoSEQ multiplex PCR; TCRdb's copy has only in-frame clones and leaves some out. V, J and clone size derive from that table, while D and trimming were established from the DNA sequence. The repertoire holds approximately 300,000 clones, with around 88% as singletons. This sequence originates from a woman aged 45-65 years with acute or convalescent COVID-19. What was sequenced was peripheral blood.

The CDR3 DNA is TGTGCCAGCAGCTCCTTGTTATATGGCTACACCTTC. Amino acid sequence: CASSSLLYGYTF. The V gene is TRBV7-2, the J gene TRBJ1-2; D remains unclear. This CDR3 region has 12 residues. V lost 4 bases and J lost 5, with 8 bases in between. Germline-derived CDR1 and CDR2 are SGHTA and FQGNSA. The whole variable domain, remainder taken from reference TRBV7-2 and TRBJ1-2, is GAGVSQSPSNKVTEKGKDVELRCDPISGHTALYWYRQSLGQGLEFLIYFQGNSAPDKSGLPSDRFSAERTGGSVSTLTIQRTQQEDSAVYLCASSSLLYGYTFGSGTRLTVV.